This passage covers 20 T cell receptor beta chains from one sample sequenced in a study of identical twins. MiXCR, run by TCRdb on the 5' RACE reads, gives a single entry per CDR3 protein. The sample has roughly 690,000 distinct CDR3 sequences; 6% to 6.5% are singletons. Sequencing was carried out using naive T cells sorted from blood. These receptor sequences come from a man aged 18 to 29 in good health.

This clonotype occurred many times. The rearrangement links TRBV6-5 to TRBJ2-1; D is tentatively TRBD1 or TRBD2 (5 bases each). The V gene lost 0 bases and the J gene lost 4 bases, with 13 bases spanning the gap. The germline gives CDR1 MNHEY, CDR2 SVGAGI. The length of the CDR3 is 16 residues. The CDR3 region is CASSYSGTGNYNEQFF. Here the CDR3 DNA reads TGTGCCAGCAGTTACTCCGGGACCGGGAATTACAATGAGCAGTTCTTC.

This clonotype came up a few times. This chain connects TRBV20-1 to TRBJ2-6; 12 bases match TRBD2. The CDR3 has 18 amino acids. The germline CDR1 and CDR2 sequences are DFQATT and SNEGSKA (reference sequence). Trimming cost V 3 bases and J 2 bases; bases outside gene matches: 8. The CDR3 loop is CSASPPTSGGPGANVLTF. The CDR3 DNA is TGCAGTGCTAGCCCCCCGACTAGCGGGGGTCCTGGGGCCAACGTCCTGACTTTC.

The chain is built from TRBV6-1 and TRBJ2-5, with 7 bases lining up with TRBD1. CDR1 and CDR2 (germline): MNHNS, SASEGT. The length of the CDR3 is 14 residues. The trim removed 9 bases at V and 2 bases at J, leaving 9 bases unmatched. The CDR3 DNA reads TGTGCCAGTCTCGCCAACAGGGGTCAAGAGACCCAGTACTTC. As protein: CASLANRGQETQYF.

The chain joins TRBV27 to TRBJ1-6, with D unresolved. V gave up 5 bases and J gave up 10 bases, with 12 bases separating them. This CDR3 spans 13 amino acids. CDR1 and CDR2 (germline): MNHEY, SMNVEV (reference sequence). The CDR3 spells CASSPLGGSPLHF. CDR3 bases: TGTGCCAGCAGTCCCCTCGGCGGGTCACCCCTCCACTTT.

This chain links TRBV5-1 with TRBJ2-5, with a possible D match to TRBD2 (6 bases). V gave up 3 bases and J gave up 2 bases, with 14 bases separating them. CDR3 size: 15 residues. Germline V gene sequence: CDR1 SGHRS, CDR2 YFSETQ. The CDR3 bases are TGCGCCAGCAGCTGGAGGGGAGCTAGACAAGAGACCCAGTACTTC. This codes for CASSWRGARQETQYF.

The table lists this clonotype with many counts. The chain carries TRBV7-8 and TRBJ2-6, with a possible D match to TRBD1 (5 bases). This CDR3 is 15 amino acids long. In germline, CDR1 is SGHVS, CDR2 FQNEAQ. V was cut by 1 base and J by 3 bases, with 7 bases left in between. In nucleotides, the CDR3 is TGTGCCAGCAGCTTAGACAGGAATGGGGCCAACGTCCTGACTTTC. As protein: CASSLDRNGANVLTF. The entire variable domain, with the rest obtained from reference TRBV7-8 and TRBJ2-6, is as follows: GAGVSQSPRYKVAKRGQDVALRCDPISGHVSLFWYQQALGQGPEFLTYFQNEAQLDKSGLPSDRFFAERPEGSVSTLKIQRTQQEDSAVYLCASSLDRNGANVLTFGAGSRLTVL.

This clonotype appeared a few times. The rearrangement uses TRBV7-9 and TRBJ2-5, with TRBD2 matching over 7 bases. This CDR3 is 15 amino acids long. The germline V gene encodes CDR1 SEHNR and CDR2 FQNEAQ (reference sequence). V gave up 1 base and J gave up 3 bases; unmatched junction bases: 5. The CDR3 protein is CASSLESGTKETQYF. CDR3 DNA: TGTGCCAGCAGCTTAGAGAGTGGGACTAAAGAGACCCAGTACTTC.

This clonotype came up a few times. The chain joins TRBV7-9 to TRBJ2-3; 8 bases are a match to TRBD1. V dropped 5 bases and J dropped 0; count of bases not matched to a gene: 7. CDR1 is SEHNR and CDR2 is FQNEAQ in the germline V gene (reference sequence). This CDR3 comprises 16 residues. The CDR3 sequence is CASSKGQGSSTDTQYF. CDR3 nucleotides: TGTGCCAGCAGCAAAGGACAGGGATCGAGCACAGATACGCAGTATTTT.

The chain combines TRBV7-9 with TRBJ2-1; a weak D match, TRBD2 (6 bases). The V end was cut by 6 bases, the J end by 9 bases, with 18 bases between. CDR1 is SEHNR and CDR2 is FQNEAQ in the germline V gene (reference sequence). The CDR3 is made up of 14 amino acids. The CDR3 DNA reads TGTGCCAGCAGGGCCGGGACTTCGACGAGTGAGCAGTTCTTC. Translation: CASRAGTSTSEQFF. The variable domain in full, with the rest retrieved from reference TRBV7-9 and TRBJ2-1, is DTGVSQNPRHKITKRGQNVTFRCDPISEHNRLYWYRQTLGQGPEFLTYFQNEAQLEKSRLLSDRFSAERPKGSFSTLEIQRTEQGDSAMYLCASRAGTSTSEQFFGPGTRLTVL.

The chain uses TRBV6-2 or TRBV6-3 and TRBJ2-7, with 8 bases identical to TRBD1. Per germline, CDR1 MNHEY and CDR2 SVGEGT. Trimming cost V 6 bases and J 2 bases; bases outside gene matches: 15. The CDR3 spans 17 residues. The CDR3 protein is CASSPMKDRGFPYEQYF. For the CDR3, the DNA is TGTGCCAGCAGCCCGATGAAAGACAGGGGCTTTCCCTACGAGCAGTACTTC.

The V and J genes are TRBV12-3 or TRBV12-4 and TRBJ2-5; 9 nucleotides match TRBD2. CDR3 length equals 16 residues. Trimming cost V 6 bases and J 4 bases; bases outside gene matches: 12. The CDR3, as DNA: TGTGCCAGCAGGGGCCGGAGTAGCGGGAGTCTAGAGACCCAGTACTTC. This gives the protein CASRGRSSGSLETQYF.

This clonotype was counted only a few times. The CDR3 loop reads CSATWTSGRHNEQFF. The CDR3 nucleotides are TGCAGTGCTACTTGGACTAGCGGGAGGCACAATGAGCAGTTCTTC. The V and J genes are TRBV20-1 and TRBJ2-1; 14 nucleotides align to TRBD2. Germline trimming cut 4 bases from V and 5 bases from J; bases unmatched to any gene: 4. The CDR3 totals 15 residues. Germline V gene sequence: CDR1 DFQATT, CDR2 SNEGSKA (reference sequence).

This clonotype has at least ten counts. The V and J genes are TRBV5-6 and TRBJ2-7, with TRBD1 matching 10 bases. This CDR3 contains 16 residues. Germline CDR1 reads SGHDT; CDR2 reads YYEEEE. The J segment lost 0 bases and the V segment lost 5 bases, leaving 8 bases of the junction unmatched. This chain's CDR3 is CASSSTGTGVSYEQYV. CDR3 coding DNA: TGTGCCAGCAGTTCGACCGGGACAGGGGTCTCCTACGAGCAGTACGTC.

This clonotype occurred many times. CDR3 DNA: TGCGCCAGCAGCTCGGGACTAGCGGGACGGAATGAGCAGTTCTTC. Translated: CASSSGLAGRNEQFF. J is TRBJ2-1 and V is TRBV5-1; 13 bases are a match to TRBD2. CDR1 is SGHRS and CDR2 is YFSETQ in the germline V gene. After removal of 3 bases from V and 7 bases from J, the junction contained 4 bases not matched to a gene. The CDR3 covers 15 residues.

This clonotype has a count of ten or more. This chain links TRBV4-3 with TRBJ2-1; D perhaps matches TRBD2 (5 bases). CDR1 is LGHNA and CDR2 is YSLEER in the germline V gene. The CDR3 totals 20 residues. V lost 1 base and J 0 bases, leaving 22 bases between the germline ends. CDR3 sequence: CASSQVEGSGPSYSYNEQFF. The DNA for the CDR3 is TGCGCCAGCAGCCAAGTCGAGGGATCCGGGCCATCTTACTCCTACAATGAGCAGTTCTTC.

This clonotype was found a few times. V gene TRBV16 combines with J gene TRBJ2-7; 7 positions match TRBD2. V trimming: 3 bases; J trimming: 3 bases; junction bases outside the gene matches: 5. The germline V gene encodes CDR1 KGHSY and CDR2 FQNENV. The length of the CDR3 is 14 residues. CDR3 sequence (DNA): TGTGCCAGCAGCCATGGGAGGGTTAGCTACGAGCAGTACGTC. Translation gives CASSHGRVSYEQYV.

This clonotype was detected ten times or more. The J gene is TRBJ2-5, the V gene TRBV12-3 or TRBV12-4; 11 bases align to TRBD1. The V and J ends lost 8 bases and 6 bases, in that order; junction bases with no gene match: 5. There are 13 residues in the CDR3. The CDR3 spells CASRTGGMKTQYF. The DNA of the CDR3 is TGTGCCAGCCGGACAGGGGGCATGAAGACCCAGTACTTC.

This clonotype was recorded a few times. This chain's CDR3 is CASSYRPAGDHNEQFF. In DNA form, the CDR3 reads TGTGCCAGCAGCTATCGCCCAGCGGGAGACCACAATGAGCAGTTCTTC. V and J are TRBV11-2 and TRBJ2-1; 8 nucleotides agree with TRBD2. V trimming: 4 bases; J trimming: 5 bases; junction bases outside the gene matches: 10. Germline V gene lookup returns CDR1 SGHAT and CDR2 FQNNGV. This CDR3 has 16 amino acids.

This clonotype was counted at least ten times. The rearrangement uses TRBV12-3 or TRBV12-4 and TRBJ2-3; 7 nucleotides line up with TRBD2. The CDR3 spans 15 residues. The ends lost 3 bases at V and 0 bases at J; junction bases unmatched: 3. This CDR3 reads CASSFWRESTDTQYF. The CDR3 nucleotides read TGTGCCAGCAGTTTCTGGCGGGAGAGCACAGATACGCAGTATTTT.

V is TRBV7-9 and J is TRBJ2-5; perhaps TRBD1 as D (6 bases). The V end was cut by 5 bases, the J end by 1 base, with 11 bases between. Per germline, CDR1 SEHNR and CDR2 FQNEAQ (reference sequence). CDR3 length: 14 amino acids. The CDR3 is CASSHRQAQETQYF. CDR3 nucleotide sequence: TGTGCCAGCAGCCACCGACAGGCCCAAGAGACCCAGTACTTC.